These 29 T cell receptor beta chains were sequenced from one sample in a study of blood T cell repertoires in COVID-19. Clones were read by immunoSEQ multiplex PCR, and TCRdb kept only the in-frame ones, dropping some. The sample carries about 45,000 clones, approximately 83% recorded once. Sequenced input: peripheral blood. Source of these receptors: an elderly man in a cohort sampled during active COVID-19.

The V call is TRBV5-6, the J call TRBJ2-7; the match to TRBD1 covers 7 bases. CDR3 length equals 15 residues. V shed 0 bases and J 2 bases; nucleotides not matched to a gene: 5. Germline V gene data show CDR1 as SGHDT and CDR2 as YYEEEE. The CDR3 here is CASSLADRPAYEQYF. CDR3 DNA sequence: TGTGCCAGCAGCTTGGCGGACAGGCCCGCCTACGAGCAGTACTTC.

This chain uses TRBV2 with TRBJ2-5; TRBD1 matches at 9 bases. Germline V CDR1 and CDR2: SNHLY, FYNNEI. Germline trimming cut 10 bases from V and 5 bases from J; bases unmatched to any gene: 8. The CDR3 has 13 residues. CDR3 DNA sequence: TGTGCCACCGGGACAGGGAGGTGGGAGACCCAGTACTTC. Protein: CATGTGRWETQYF.

The V call is TRBV5-5, the J call TRBJ1-3, with D hard to call. The CDR3 extends over 14 amino acids. V lost 0 bases to trimming and J lost 15 bases, with 19 bases between them. CDR1 and CDR2 (germline): SGHKS, YYEKEE (reference sequence). The CDR3 sequence: CASSLEAGYSSKYF. CDR3 in DNA: TGTGCCAGCAGCTTGGAGGCGGGATACTCATCTAAATATTTT.

This clone showed up just a few times. The chain couples TRBV28 to TRBJ2-3, with TRBD2 identical over 15 bases. CDR1 is MDHEN and CDR2 is SYDVKM in the germline V gene. CDR3 size: 17 residues. The J segment lost 6 bases and the V segment lost 5 bases, leaving 9 bases of the junction unmatched. Here the CDR3 reads CASSPGLAGGPKDTQYF. The CDR3, as DNA: TGTGCCAGCAGTCCCGGACTAGCGGGAGGGCCTAAGGATACGCAGTATTTT.

V is TRBV12-2 and J is TRBJ2-1; the table's D gene call, TRBD2, was not cross checked with the DNA. TRBV12-2 is given as a pseudogene. The CDR3 has 12 residues. The CDR3 protein is CASRFSRNEQFF. The CDR3 coding sequence is TGTGCAAGTCGCTTCTCCCGCAATGAGCAGTTCTTC.

In its sample, this clone was seen once. CDR3 loop: CASSLGNRGYTGELFF. The CDR3 DNA reads TGCGCCAGCAGCTTGGGGAACAGGGGGTACACCGGGGAGCTGTTTTTT. The chain uses TRBV5-1 and TRBJ2-2, with 8 bases fitting TRBD1. CDR1 and CDR2 (germline): SGHRS, YFSETQ. The CDR3 runs to 16 residues. J lost 3 bases, V lost 0 bases, and 4 bases had no gene match.

The chain is built from TRBV2 and TRBJ1-1; possibly TRBD1 for D (5 bases). The CDR3 sequence is 13 residues long. Germline CDR1 SNHLY, CDR2 FYNNEI. V was trimmed by 6 bases and J by 1 base, leaving 9 bases between them. The CDR3 sequence is CASRGGQNTEAFF. The CDR3 region has the DNA TGTGCCAGCAGGGGTGGACAGAACACTGAAGCTTTCTTT.

This clone qualifies as medium-sized. The chain uses TRBV9 and TRBJ1-1, with 8 bases identical to TRBD1. J lost 5 bases, V lost 2 bases, and 5 bases had no gene match. Germline V gives CDR1 SGDLS, CDR2 YYNGEE. The CDR3 is 14 residues long. DNA of the CDR3: TGTGCCAGCAGCGTTTCCGGACAGGGAACTGAAGCTTTCTTT. It specifies CASSVSGQGTEAFF.

V and J are TRBV20-1 and TRBJ2-5; D may be TRBD2 (6 bases). V shed 3 bases and J shed 7 bases, with 24 bases lying between them. The CDR3 has 16 residues. The germline V gene encodes CDR1 DFQATT and CDR2 SNEGSKA (reference sequence). In DNA form, the CDR3 reads TGCAGTGCTAGTCTCTGGGAGGCGGCCGTTCGGGGGACCCAGTACTTC. This encodes CSASLWEAAVRGTQYF.

The chain is built from TRBV10-1 and TRBJ2-3, with 10 nucleotides matching TRBD2. Germline V lookup: CDR1 WNHNN, CDR2 SYGVQD (reference sequence). The CDR3 is 15 amino acids. V was clipped by 5 bases and J by 1 base; unmatched bases: 3. The CDR3 loop is CASSLGLAGTDTQYF. CDR3 nucleotide sequence: TGCGCCAGCAGTCTTGGACTAGCGGGCACAGATACGCAGTATTTT.

This rearrangement joins TRBV2 to TRBJ2-6; possibly TRBD1 for D (5 bases). The CDR3 has 17 amino acids. Trimming removed 5 bases from V and 0 bases from J, with 14 bases in between. Looked up from germline, CDR1 is SNHLY and CDR2 is FYNNEI. CDR3 coding DNA: TGTGCCAGCAGTTACTCTTGGGGCCCCTCTGGGGCCAACGTCCTGACTTTC. As protein: CASSYSWGPSGANVLTF.

The chain recombines TRBV6-2 or TRBV6-3 with TRBJ2-1; the D gene is possibly TRBD1 (6 bases). The CDR3 has 15 amino acids. The V gene lost 6 bases and the J gene lost 1 base, with 13 bases spanning the gap. CDR1 and CDR2 from the germline V gene are MNHEY and SVGEGT. CDR3 DNA: TGTGCCAGCAGCGGACAGCGTGGGTCCTACAATGAGCAGTTCTTC. The encoded protein is CASSGQRGSYNEQFF.

The chain couples TRBV24-1 to TRBJ1-3; 7 bases map to TRBD1. Germline lookup yields CDR1 KGHDR and CDR2 SFDVKD. The CDR3 totals 16 residues. With 3 bases clipped from V and 0 bases from J, the junction kept 4 bases outside the gene matches. This CDR3 reads CATSDADRVSGNTIYF. The CDR3 DNA reads as TGTGCCACCAGTGATGCTGACAGGGTCTCTGGAAACACCATATATTTT.

The CDR3 region is CASSSHSEGNQPQHF. CDR3 in DNA: TGTGCCAGCAGTTCACATTCAGAGGGCAATCAGCCCCAGCATTTT. The V call is TRBV28, the J call TRBJ1-5; no definite D call. The V gene lost 4 bases and the J gene lost 2 bases, with 12 bases spanning the gap. The length of the CDR3 is 15 residues. CDR1 MDHEN and CDR2 SYDVKM come from the germline V gene.

The genes are TRBV11-2 and TRBJ2-1, with TRBD1 as a possible D gene (5 bases). Germline assignment: CDR1 SGHAT and CDR2 FQNNGV. This CDR3 spans 18 amino acids. Trimming stripped 5 bases from V and 1 base from J, with 21 bases between. The CDR3 protein is CASSLRGRWEFSYNEQFF. As DNA, the CDR3 is TGTGCCAGCAGCCTAAGGGGCCGGTGGGAATTTTCCTACAATGAGCAGTTCTTC. Full variable domain (remainder filled in from reference TRBV11-2 and TRBJ2-1): EAGVAQSPRYKIIEKRQSVAFWCNPISGHATLYWYQQILGQGPKLLIQFQNNGVVDDSQLPKDRFSAERLKGVDSTLKIQPAKLEDSAVYLCASSLRGRWEFSYNEQFFGPGTRLTVL.

This clone was seen only a few times. The DNA for the CDR3 is TGTGCCAGTAGTCCGGGACAGAGATTCTATGGCTACACCTTC. This gives the protein CASSPGQRFYGYTF. The rearrangement joins TRBV19 to TRBJ1-2; 7 bases fit TRBD1. V shed 5 bases and J 4 bases; nucleotides not matched to a gene: 7. The germline V gene encodes CDR1 LNHDA and CDR2 SQIVND (reference sequence). This CDR3 has 14 residues.

The V call is TRBV28, the J call TRBJ2-7; 11 bases match TRBD2. The V and J ends lost 6 bases and 4 bases, in that order; junction bases with no gene match: 8. This CDR3 contains 15 residues. CDR1 MDHEN and CDR2 SYDVKM come from the germline V gene. In DNA, the CDR3 is TGTGCCAGCAGCGGTAGCGGGAGGGCCTTGTACGAGCAGTACTTC. It is translated as CASSGSGRALYEQYF. Full variable domain (remainder filled in from reference TRBV28 and TRBJ2-7): DVKVTQSSRYLVKRTGEKVFLECVQDMDHENMFWYRQDPGLGLRLIYFSYDVKMKEKGDIPEGYSVSREKKERFSLILESASTNQTSMYLCASSGSGRALYEQYFGPGTRLTVT.

The chain recombines TRBV21-1 with TRBJ2-7; TRBD2, the D gene given by the table, was not confirmed from the DNA. TRBV21-1 is assigned pseudogene status. The CDR3 contains 15 residues. As DNA, the CDR3 is TGTGCCAGCAGCGGACATAGCGGGAGTAATTACGAGCAGTACTTC. The encoded protein is CASSGHSGSNYEQYF.

V and J are TRBV6-5 and TRBJ2-1, with 9 positions matching TRBD1. J lost 9 bases, V lost 6 bases, and 0 bases had no gene match. The CDR3 length is 11 residues. Germline V gene data show CDR1 as MNHEY and CDR2 as SVGAGI. The CDR3 reads CASRDRGEQFF. As DNA, the CDR3 is TGTGCCAGCAGGGACAGGGGTGAGCAGTTCTTC.

This chain links TRBV18 with TRBJ2-5, with a weak D call TRBD2 (5 bases). The CDR3 is 13 amino acids. With 2 bases removed from V and 4 bases from J, the gap between germline ends came to 8 bases. CDR1 is KGHSH, CDR2 LQKENI, per germline. The CDR3 here is CASSPGRAETQYF. The CDR3 DNA reads as TGTGCCAGCTCACCAGGGCGGGCAGAGACCCAGTACTTC. Filled out from reference TRBV18 and TRBJ2-5, the complete variable domain reads NAGVMQNPRHLVRRRGQEARLRCSPMKGHSHVYWYRQLPEEGLKFMVYLQKENIIDESGMPKERFSAEFPKEGPSILRIQQVVRGDSAAYFCASSPGRAETQYFGPGTRLLVL.

The chain couples TRBV5-1 to TRBJ1-1, with 8 positions matching TRBD1. The length of the CDR3 is 15 residues. Trimming at V came to 2 bases and at J to 4 bases, leaving 7 bases not matched to a gene. CDR1 is SGHRS and CDR2 is YFSETQ in the germline V gene. In DNA, the CDR3 is TGCGCCAGCAGCTTTCGACCAGGACAGGGCACTGAAGCTTTCTTT. It yields the protein CASSFRPGQGTEAFF. The full variable domain, rest sourced from reference TRBV5-1 and TRBJ1-1, is KAGVTQTPRYLIKTRGQQVTLSCSPISGHRSVSWYQQTPGQGLQFLFEYFSETQRNKGNFPGRFSGRQFSNSRSEMNVSTLELGDSALYLCASSFRPGQGTEAFFGQGTRLTVV.

There are a few counts of this clone. The chain uses TRBV5-6 and TRBJ2-5, with D perhaps matching TRBD2 (5 bases). The V and J ends lost 7 bases and 4 bases respectively, with 20 bases between them. This CDR3 comprises 15 residues. CDR1 and CDR2 from the germline V gene are SGHDT and YYEEEE. The CDR3 reads CASEKLVGSSETQYF. In nucleotides, the CDR3 is TGTGCCAGCGAGAAACTAGTGGGGTCCTCAGAGACCCAGTACTTC.

The gene calls are TRBV30 and TRBJ1-6; D might be TRBD1 (6 bases). Trimming left V 2 bases short and J 0 bases short, with 17 bases between. Germline values: CDR1 GTSNPN, CDR2 SVGIG (reference sequence). This CDR3 region has 18 residues. CDR3 protein: CAWSYRGGAASYNSPLHF. The CDR3 region has the DNA TGTGCCTGGAGTTATCGCGGGGGCGCTGCCTCCTATAATTCACCCCTCCACTTT.

This chain links TRBV19 with TRBJ2-6; D may be TRBD2 (5 bases). The V gene lost 1 base and the J gene lost 0 bases, with 10 bases spanning the gap. The CDR3 totals 17 residues. Germline lookup yields CDR1 LNHDA and CDR2 SQIVND (reference sequence). For the CDR3, the DNA is TGTGCCAGTAGTATAGTGGAGGCCTTCTCTGGGGCCAACGTCCTGACTTTC. The encoded protein is CASSIVEAFSGANVLTF.

Here the CDR3 DNA reads TGTGCCAGTAGTATGGGACAGGGGCGTTCTGAAGCTTTCTTT. It yields the protein CASSMGQGRSEAFF. V is TRBV19 and J is TRBJ1-1, with 10 nucleotides matching TRBD1. CDR3 length equals 14 residues. V shed 3 bases, J shed 6 bases, and the junction held 4 bases outside the gene matches. CDR1 is LNHDA, CDR2 SQIVND, per germline (reference sequence).

V is TRBV6-2 or TRBV6-3 and J is TRBJ1-3, with a possible D match to TRBD1 (5 bases). This CDR3 contains 15 residues. Germline CDR1 and CDR2: MNHEY and SVGEGT. Trimming stripped 5 bases from V and 0 bases from J, with 11 bases between. The CDR3 nucleotides are TGTGCCAGCAGTAGGAAGGGGAACTCTGGAAACACCATATATTTT. Protein sequence: CASSRKGNSGNTIYF.

The V and J genes are TRBV4-1 and TRBJ1-5; 7 nucleotides align to TRBD1. The germline CDR1 and CDR2 sequences are MGHRA and YSYEKL. The CDR3 consists of 12 residues. V lost 4 bases to trimming and J lost 7 bases; unmatched junction nucleotides: 1. CDR3 loop: CASSLGGQPQHF. Here the CDR3 DNA reads TGCGCCAGCAGCCTAGGGGGCCAGCCCCAGCATTTT.

The chain is built from TRBV11-2 and TRBJ2-7, with a possible D match to TRBD1 (6 bases). Trimming took off 5 bases at V and 5 bases at J, with 10 bases between the two ends. The CDR3 sequence is 12 residues long. Germline assignment: CDR1 SGHAT and CDR2 FQNNGV. The CDR3 coding sequence is TGTGCCAGCAGCCCCCGGGACAACGAGCAGTACTTC. It is translated as CASSPRDNEQYF.

V and J are TRBV5-5 and TRBJ1-3, with TRBD1 identical over 7 bases. This CDR3 region has 17 residues. The ends lost 4 bases at V and 0 bases at J; junction bases unmatched: 10. Germline CDR1 is SGHKS and CDR2 is YYEKEE (reference sequence). The CDR3 reads CASSELYRGPSGNTIYF. Here the CDR3 DNA reads TGTGCCAGCAGCGAGTTGTACAGGGGTCCCTCTGGAAACACCATATATTTT.